This T cell receptor beta chain comes out of a study of blood T cells in healthy people across ages. Alongside a J-beta primer mix, a sample-barcoded 5' primer served in a second PCR lasting about 7 to 12 cycles. One entry per CDR3 protein results from TCRdb running MiXCR on the 5' RACE reads. The data show 590,000 or so distinct CDR3 sequences, around 31% seen once. A minimum of 5 micrograms of total RNA was extracted per sample. Germline assignment: CDR1 KGHDR and CDR2 SFDVKD. Unmatched junction bases numbered 6, after V lost 4 bases and J lost 6 bases. The CDR3 runs to 15 residues. Sequenced: blood. This sequence originates from an elderly woman in good health. V and J are TRBV24-1 and TRBJ2-1; 9 bases map to TRBD1. CDR3 DNA sequence: TGTGCCACCAGTGAGGGGGACAGGGTGGGCAATGAGCAGTTCTTC. Translation: CATSEGDRVGNEQFF.